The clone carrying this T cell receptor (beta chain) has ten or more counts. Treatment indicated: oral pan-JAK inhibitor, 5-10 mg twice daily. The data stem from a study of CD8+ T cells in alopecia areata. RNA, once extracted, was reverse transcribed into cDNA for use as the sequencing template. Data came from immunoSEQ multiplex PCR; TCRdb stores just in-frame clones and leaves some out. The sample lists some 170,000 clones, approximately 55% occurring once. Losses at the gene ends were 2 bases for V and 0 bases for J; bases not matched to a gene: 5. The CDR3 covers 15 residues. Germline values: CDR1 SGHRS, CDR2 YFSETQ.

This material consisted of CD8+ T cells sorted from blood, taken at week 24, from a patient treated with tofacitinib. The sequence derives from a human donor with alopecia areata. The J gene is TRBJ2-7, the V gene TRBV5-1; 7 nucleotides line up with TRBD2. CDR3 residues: CASSFDGGSSYEQYF. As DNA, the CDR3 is TGCGCCAGCAGCTTTGACGGGGGGAGCTCCTACGAGCAGTACTTC.